What follows is one T cell receptor (beta chain) and its context. This entry belongs to a study of blood T cells in healthy people across ages. Isolated PBMCs totaled at least 6 million in each sample. Alongside a J-beta primer mix, a sample-barcoded 5' primer served in a second PCR lasting about 7 to 11 cycles. TCRdb recomputed calls from the 5' RACE reads with MiXCR, one row per CDR3 protein. The data show approximately 1,100,000 distinct CDR3 sequences, 40% to 45% seen once. V lost 3 bases, J lost 1 base, and 10 bases lay in between. This CDR3 contains 15 residues. The V gene's germline CDR1 is MGHDK and CDR2 SYGVNS.

V is TRBV25-1 and J is TRBJ1-5, with D perhaps TRBD1 (5 bases). Sequencing was carried out using blood. This TCR was sampled from a woman aged 55-75 years in good health. The CDR3 sequence: CASSDGGLSNQPQHF. CDR3 in DNA: TGTGCCAGCAGTGATGGGGGATTGAGCAATCAGCCCCAGCATTTT.